These 2 T cell receptor beta chains were all obtained from the same sample, sequenced in a study of cytomegalovirus exposure and HLA in healthy donors. With 60 Vbeta and 13 Jbeta primers, the PCR was carried out. Only in-frame clones appear in the TCRdb table, and some are missing; sequencing was by immunoSEQ multiplex PCR. The sample carries about 110,000 clones, less than 80% recorded once. The sample consisted of PBMCs. These receptors all stem from a woman in her forties or fifties in good health and CMV-seropositive.

This clone was counted a single time. The genes are TRBV6-4 and TRBJ1-1, with TRBD1 as a possible D gene (6 bases). V lost 6 bases, J lost 5 bases, and 16 bases lay in between. The germline V gene encodes CDR1 MRHNA and CDR2 SNTAGT. The CDR3 sequence is 14 residues long. DNA for the CDR3: TGTGCCAGCAGACCTGGACAGCGGAGGACTGAAGCTTTCTTT. Its protein product is CASRPGQRRTEAFF.

The CDR3 coding sequence is TGTGCCAGCCGGGGAGGGGGCTCCTACGAGCAGTACTTC. As protein: CASRGGGSYEQYF. The chain links TRBV6-6 to TRBJ2-7; D might be TRBD2 (7 bases). The V and J ends lost 8 bases and 0 bases respectively, with 11 bases between them. Looked up from germline, CDR1 is MNHNY and CDR2 is SVGAGI (reference sequence). There are 13 residues in the CDR3.